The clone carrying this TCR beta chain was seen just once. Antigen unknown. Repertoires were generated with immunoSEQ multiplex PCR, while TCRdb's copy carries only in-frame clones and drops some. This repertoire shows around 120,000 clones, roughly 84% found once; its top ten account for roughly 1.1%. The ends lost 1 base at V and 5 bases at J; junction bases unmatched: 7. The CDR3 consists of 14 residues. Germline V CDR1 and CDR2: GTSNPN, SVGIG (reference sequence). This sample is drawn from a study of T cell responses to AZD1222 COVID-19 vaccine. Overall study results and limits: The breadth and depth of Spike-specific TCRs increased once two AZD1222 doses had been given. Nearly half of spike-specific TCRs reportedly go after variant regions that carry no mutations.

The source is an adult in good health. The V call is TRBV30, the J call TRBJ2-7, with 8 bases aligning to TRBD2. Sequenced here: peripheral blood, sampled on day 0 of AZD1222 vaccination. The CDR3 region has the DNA TGTGCCTGGAGTGCCGGGGGGGCGGTCAACGAGCAGTACTTC. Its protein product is CAWSAGGAVNEQYF.